Listed below are T cell receptor beta chains from one sample, sequenced in a study of OX40 agonist ivuxolimab in advanced cancers. TCRdb's copy holds only in-frame clones and misses some; the assay was immunoSEQ multiplex PCR. The sample includes some 90,000 clones, roughly 86% seen only once; the top ten take about 4%. Specimen: CD4+ or CD8+ T cells sorted from blood, collected in a trial of the OX40 agonist ivuxolimab. The receptors here all came from an adult with an advanced solid tumor such as melanoma, head and neck, liver or kidney cancer. CDR3s include the opening cysteine and the closing phenylalanine or tryptophan. Fields, in order: clone size, J gene, V gene, D gene, CDR3 DNA, CDR3 protein. D genes are given only for firm matches. Expanded clones get a size class; other rows say once, few or many, or leave the size out.

size: .; J: TRBJ1-2; V: TRBV7-3; D: TRBD1; DNA: TGTGCCAGCAGCTCAGCCGGGACAGTTGGCTACACCTTC; CDR3: CASSSAGTVGYTF
size: .; J: TRBJ1-3; V: TRBV19; D: .; DNA: TGTGCCACCTCTTTGGTTCGGGACACCATATATTTT; CDR3: CATSLVRDTIYF
size: .; J: TRBJ1-1; V: TRBV19; D: .; DNA: TGTGCCAGTAGTATAATACAGGACCCCACCGGTGGCACTGAAGCTTTCTTT; CDR3: CASSIIQDPTGGTEAFF
size: .; J: TRBJ1-2; V: TRBV19; D: .; DNA: TGTGCCAGTAGTATAAACGGCCTGCAGCCCGGACTCTTC; CDR3: CASSINGLQPGLF
size: .; J: TRBJ1-2; V: TRBV10-3; D: .; DNA: TGTGCCATCAGTGGTGGGAGCCTGTATGGCTACACCTTC; CDR3: CAISGGSLYGYTF
size: few; J: TRBJ1-4; V: TRBV6-1; D: .; DNA: TGTGCCAGCAGCGAGCGGGGTAATGAAAAACTGTTTTTT; CDR3: CASSERGNEKLFF
size: .; J: TRBJ2-3; V: TRBV30; D: .; DNA: TGTGCCTGGAGTGCTGGGGCGGTGACAGATACGCAGTATTTT; CDR3: CAWSAGAVTDTQYF
size: .; J: TRBJ2-1; V: TRBV5-1; D: TRBD2; DNA: TGCGCCAGCAGCTTCCCAAGCGGGAGATGGGACTACAATGAGCAGTTCTTC; CDR3: CASSFPSGRWDYNEQFF
size: .; J: TRBJ1-1; V: TRBV11-2; D: .; DNA: TGTGCCAGCAGCGGGCTCTTGAACACTGAAGCTTTCTTT; CDR3: CASSGLLNTEAFF
size: .; J: TRBJ1-1; V: TRBV2; D: .; DNA: TGTGCCAGCAGTGATCGGGGGGGGTACACTGAAGCTTTCTTT; CDR3: CASSDRGGYTEAFF
size: .; J: TRBJ1-1; V: TRBV9; D: .; DNA: TGTGCCAGCAGCGAGCACGAGTACACTGAAGCTTTCTTT; CDR3: CASSEHEYTEAFF
size: once; J: TRBJ1-4; V: TRBV9; D: .; DNA: TGTGCCAGCAGCGTTGGTGGGGGTTCCAATGAAAAACTGTTTTTT; CDR3: CASSVGGGSNEKLFF
size: .; J: TRBJ1-2; V: TRBV27; D: .; DNA: TGTGCCAGCAGTTTATCTAACCGGGACACCAGTGGGTATGGCTACACCTTC; CDR3: CASSLSNRDTSGYGYTF
size: .; J: TRBJ1-2; V: TRBV25-1; D: TRBD1; DNA: TGTGCCAGCAGAAAAGGGGCGGGACAGGCCTATGGCTACACCTTC; CDR3: CASRKGAGQAYGYTF
size: .; J: TRBJ2-3; V: TRBV6-5; D: TRBD2; DNA: TGTGCCAGCAGTTACCCAGCGGGAGGGACAGATACGCAGTATTTT; CDR3: CASSYPAGGTDTQYF
size: .; J: TRBJ2-3; V: TRBV14; D: TRBD2; DNA: TGTGCCAGCAGCCAAGAACTGCCCCAGGGACTAGCGGGAATTGGGAGCACAGATACGCAGTATTTT; CDR3: CASSQELPQGLAGIGSTDTQYF
size: .; J: TRBJ1-5; V: TRBV10-1; D: .; DNA: TGCGCCAGCAGTGAGTCGAAATCCAGGCCCCAGCATTTT; CDR3: CASSESKSRPQHF
size: .; J: TRBJ2-7; V: TRBV28; D: TRBD1; DNA: TGTGCCAGCAGTATTTCCCGGGACAGTAACGAGCAGTACTTC; CDR3: CASSISRDSNEQYF
size: .; J: TRBJ2-6; V: TRBV5-1; D: TRBD2; DNA: TGCGCCAGCAGCTGGGGCGGACTAGCGGGGAACTCTGGGGCCAACGTCCTGACTTTC; CDR3: CASSWGGLAGNSGANVLTF
size: .; J: TRBJ2-1; V: TRBV5-1; D: TRBD1; DNA: TGCGCCAGCAGCTTGGGGGGGACAGGAGACAATGAGCAGTTCTTC; CDR3: CASSLGGTGDNEQFF
size: .; J: TRBJ1-2; V: TRBV6-5; D: .; DNA: TGTGCCAGCAGTTACGTGCGGGGAAGAGATGGCTACACCTTC; CDR3: CASSYVRGRDGYTF
size: .; J: TRBJ1-1; V: TRBV5-1; D: TRBD1; DNA: TGCGCCAGCAGCCCGGACAGGGGGAGGATGAACACTGAAGCTTTCTTT; CDR3: CASSPDRGRMNTEAFF
size: .; J: TRBJ1-1; V: TRBV7-9; D: .; DNA: TGTGCCAGCAGCCTGGAGGGGGGGACTGAAGCTTTCTTT; CDR3: CASSLEGGTEAFF
size: .; J: TRBJ1-1; V: TRBV19; D: .; DNA: TGTGCCAGTAGTATGGGCAGGGTGATGAACACTGAAGCTTTCTTT; CDR3: CASSMGRVMNTEAFF
size: .; J: TRBJ2-3; V: TRBV7-2; D: TRBD2; DNA: TGTGCCAGCAGCTTAGAGTTAGCGGGAGGAGATACGCAGTATTTT; CDR3: CASSLELAGGDTQYF
size: .; J: TRBJ2-1; V: TRBV5-4; D: .; DNA: TGTGCCAGCAGCTCCCGAGGGGCTAGGAATGAGCAGTTCTTC; CDR3: CASSSRGARNEQFF
size: .; J: TRBJ1-5; V: TRBV2; D: TRBD1; DNA: TGTGCCAGCAGTGAAGCAACAAACAGGGGGAATCAGCCCCAGCATTTT; CDR3: CASSEATNRGNQPQHF
size: few; J: TRBJ2-1; V: TRBV6-6; D: .; DNA: TGTGCCAGCCGGGGCATTAACAATGAGCAGTTCTTC; CDR3: CASRGINNEQFF
size: .; J: TRBJ2-3; V: TRBV18; D: .; DNA: TGTGCCAGCTCACCACGTGCGGCGGCCTTCACAGATACGCAGTATTTT; CDR3: CASSPRAAAFTDTQYF
size: .; J: TRBJ1-5; V: TRBV4-1; D: .; DNA: TGCGCCAGCAGCCAAACACAGGGAAGTTATCAGCCCCAGCATTTT; CDR3: CASSQTQGSYQPQHF